This T cell receptor beta chain was profiled in a study of shared clonotypes between healthy human individuals. Trimming stripped 5 bases from V and 2 bases from J, with 9 bases between. CDR1 is KGHSH, CDR2 LQKENI, per germline. This CDR3 is built from 14 residues. The method was immunoSEQ multiplex PCR; TCRdb's version includes in-frame clones alone and lacks a portion of them. The sample records 2 million to 2.5 million clones, approximately 94% being singletons. As defined, naive CD8 cells were CD45RO-negative and positively selected for CCR7, with terminally differentiated effector memory CD45RA+ cells excluded.

The rearrangement links TRBV18 to TRBJ2-2; D gene uncertain. The sequencing sample was made of naive CD8+ T cells from PBMCs. This TCR was sampled from a man between 18 and 29 years old in good health. Some clones in this sample may be carry-over from other donors' samples. DNA of the CDR3: TGTGCCAGCTCAACGGAAAGAAACACCGGGGAGCTGTTTTTT. It yields the protein CASSTERNTGELFF.